The rows below give T cell receptor beta chains drawn from one sample of a study of blood T cell repertoires in COVID-19. Repertoires were generated with immunoSEQ multiplex PCR, while TCRdb's copy carries only in-frame clones and drops some. The sample carries around 49,000 clones, roughly 79% recorded once. The sample was peripheral blood. The receptors derive from a woman older than 75 with COVID-19, enrolled during active disease. CDR3s include the opening cysteine and the closing phenylalanine or tryptophan. A D gene is named only where the DNA matches it firmly. The size entry is marked missing in some rows and otherwise reads once, few, many or a size class.

V gene	clone size	J gene	D gene	CDR3 protein	CDR3 DNA
TRBV3-1/TRBV3-2	.	TRBJ2-1	TRBD1	CASSLDRDHNEQFF	TGTGCCAGCAGCCTCGACAGGGACCACAATGAGCAGTTCTTC
TRBV30	.	TRBJ1-6	.	CAWNSGVRSPLHF	TGTGCCTGGAATTCAGGGGTGCGATCACCCCTCCACTTT
TRBV7-2	once	TRBJ2-2	TRBD2	CASSSFGMSGKGGELFF	TGTGCCAGCAGTTCGTTCGGGATGAGCGGGAAGGGCGGGGAGCTGTTTTTT
TRBV5-6	.	TRBJ2-5	TRBD1	CASSGWTGIQETQYF	TGTGCCAGCAGCGGGTGGACAGGGATCCAAGAGACCCAGTACTTC
TRBV27	.	TRBJ2-6	.	CASRWGSGANVLTF	TGTGCCAGCAGGTGGGGCTCCGGGGCCAACGTCCTGACTTTC
TRBV5-1	once	TRBJ2-3	TRBD2	CASSHPGLADFTDTQYF	TGCGCCAGCAGCCACCCGGGACTAGCGGATTTCACAGATACGCAGTATTTT
TRBV2	.	TRBJ2-4	TRBD1	CASRRTGGFGSKNIQYF	TGTGCCAGCCGGAGGACAGGGGGCTTTGGATCCAAAAACATTCAGTACTTC
TRBV19	.	TRBJ1-2	TRBD1	CASSTALGTGVGYTF	TGTGCCAGTAGTACTGCCCTTGGGACAGGCGTTGGCTACACCTTC
TRBV28	.	TRBJ2-7	.	CASSSNFYEQYF	TGTGCCAGCAGTTCCAATTTTTACGAGCAGTACTTC
TRBV24-1	.	TRBJ2-1	.	CATSAETENNEQFF	TGTGCCACCAGTGCAGAGACAGAGAACAATGAGCAGTTCTTC
TRBV18	few	TRBJ2-1	TRBD1	CASSPGQGQSEQFF	TGTGCCAGCTCACCCGGACAGGGGCAAAGTGAGCAGTTCTTC
TRBV5-6	.	TRBJ1-1	.	CASSSRGGNTEAFF	TGTGCCAGCAGCTCCCGAGGAGGGAACACTGAAGCTTTCTTT
TRBV7-9	.	TRBJ1-2	TRBD1	CASSSAGTGGDLYGYTF	TGTGCCAGCAGCTCCGCCGGGACAGGGGGCGATCTATATGGCTACACCTTC
TRBV10-3	.	TRBJ2-3	TRBD1	CAISESFQGQGMAQYF	TGTGCCATCAGTGAGTCGTTTCAAGGACAGGGTATGGCGCAGTATTTT
TRBV2	.	TRBJ2-2	TRBD1	CASRPGQGNTGELFF	TGTGCCAGCAGGCCGGGACAGGGGAACACCGGGGAGCTGTTTTTT
TRBV3-1/TRBV3-2	.	TRBJ1-1	.	CASSQVHTSNTEAFF	TGTGCCAGCAGCCAGGTACACACCTCTAACACTGAAGCTTTCTTT
TRBV5-1	once	TRBJ2-6	.	CASSRGRGSGANVLTF	TGCGCCAGCAGCCGGGGACGGGGGTCCGGGGCCAACGTCCTGACTTTC
TRBV19	.	TRBJ2-1	.	CASSMAGNRNEQFF	TGTGCCAGTAGTATGGCAGGTAATCGTAATGAGCAGTTCTTC
TRBV9	.	TRBJ2-3	TRBD2	CASSVVPSGASTDTQYF	TGTGCCAGCAGCGTAGTTCCTAGCGGGGCTAGCACAGATACGCAGTATTTT
TRBV10-2	.	TRBJ1-1	TRBD1	CASSEQGALLSSKAFF	TGCGCCAGCAGTGAACAGGGGGCGCTTTTATCATCGAAAGCTTTCTTT
TRBV28	.	TRBJ2-1	TRBD2	CASSFGGRNEQFF	TGTGCCAGCAGTTTTGGCGGGAGGAATGAGCAGTTCTTC
TRBV28	few	TRBJ2-7	.	CASSLGRGLSYEQYF	TGTGCCAGCAGTTTAGGCAGGGGATTATCCTACGAGCAGTACTTC
TRBV19	.	TRBJ2-2	TRBD2	CASTGTSAGELFF	TGTGCCAGTACCGGGACTAGCGCCGGGGAGCTGTTTTTT
TRBV5-1	.	TRBJ2-3	.	CASSLITSTDTQYF	TGCGCCAGCAGCTTGATAACATCCACAGATACGCAGTATTTT
TRBV19	once	TRBJ1-5	.	CASSDTGDQPQHF	TGTGCCAGTAGCGACACCGGGGATCAGCCCCAGCATTTT
TRBV6-5	once	TRBJ1-2	TRBD1	CASSIQGAQGYTF	TGTGCCAGCAGTATACAGGGGGCGCAGGGCTACACCTTC
TRBV9	.	TRBJ2-1	TRBD2	CASSVGGSYNEQFF	TGTGCCAGCAGCGTGGGCGGGAGCTACAATGAGCAGTTCTTC
TRBV13	.	TRBJ1-4	TRBD1	CASSSRDRGEKLFF	TGTGCCAGCAGCTCCCGGGACAGGGGAGAAAAACTGTTTTTT
TRBV28	.	TRBJ2-3	TRBD2	CASSQILAALSTDTQYF	TGTGCCAGCAGCCAAATACTAGCGGCTCTTAGCACAGATACGCAGTATTTT
TRBV12-3/TRBV12-4	.	TRBJ1-5	.	CASRNGGQPQHF	TGTGCCAGCAGAAACGGGGGGCAGCCCCAGCATTTT
TRBV4-1	.	TRBJ1-1	TRBD1	CASSQNRGEEAFF	TGCGCCAGCAGCCAAAACAGGGGGGAGGAAGCTTTCTTT
TRBV19	.	TRBJ2-6	TRBD1	CASSPRTGSFSGANVLTF	TGTGCCAGTAGTCCTAGGACAGGGTCCTTCTCTGGGGCCAACGTCCTGACTTTC
TRBV27	.	TRBJ1-2	TRBD1	CASSIRTGGFGYTF	TGTGCCAGCAGTATCCGGACAGGCGGGTTCGGCTACACCTTC
TRBV28	.	TRBJ2-3	.	CASSFTGTDTQYF	TGTGCCAGCAGTTTTACCGGGACAGATACGCAGTATTTT
TRBV11-2	.	TRBJ2-1	TRBD2	CASSLRESGGGPSYNEQFF	TGTGCCAGCAGCTTAAGGGAGTCCGGGGGAGGGCCCTCCTACAATGAGCAGTTCTTC
TRBV6-5	.	TRBJ1-2	.	CASTMRGSGYGYTF	TGTGCCAGTACCATGAGGGGGTCAGGCTATGGCTACACCTTC
TRBV15	.	TRBJ2-7	.	CATSRGTGTYEQYF	TGTGCCACCAGCAGAGGAACGGGTACCTACGAGCAGTACTTC
TRBV28	few	TRBJ2-7	TRBD1	CAGRTGSNEQYF	TGTGCGGGTCGGACAGGGAGTAACGAGCAGTACTTC
TRBV6-5	few	TRBJ1-1	TRBD1	CASISGQGQRAFF	TGTGCCAGCATTTCGGGACAGGGGCAGAGAGCTTTCTTT
TRBV6-5	.	TRBJ2-1	.	CASSYRGSLSNEQFF	TGTGCCAGCAGTTACCGGGGGAGTTTGTCCAATGAGCAGTTCTTC
TRBV7-2	.	TRBJ2-5	TRBD1	CASSPGQAFQETQYF	TGTGCCAGCAGCCCGGGACAGGCCTTCCAAGAGACCCAGTACTTC
TRBV5-4	large	TRBJ2-5	.	CASTYWGVQQETQYF	TGTGCCAGCACCTACTGGGGGGTGCAACAAGAGACCCAGTACTTC
TRBV19	.	TRBJ2-6	.	CASSIRGGANVLTF	TGTGCCAGTAGTATTCGCGGGGGGGCCAACGTCCTGACTTTC
TRBV2	few	TRBJ2-1	.	CASNAGRPPFF	TGTGCCAGCAATGCGGGACGGCCCCCGTTCTTC
TRBV6-4	few	TRBJ2-3	TRBD2	CASSISPTGGGTDTQYF	TGTGCCAGCAGTATTAGCCCAACGGGAGGGGGCACAGATACGCAGTATTTT
TRBV6-1	.	TRBJ1-2	.	CASSLPGSNYGYTF	TGTGCCAGCAGTTTGCCAGGGTCTAACTATGGCTACACCTTC